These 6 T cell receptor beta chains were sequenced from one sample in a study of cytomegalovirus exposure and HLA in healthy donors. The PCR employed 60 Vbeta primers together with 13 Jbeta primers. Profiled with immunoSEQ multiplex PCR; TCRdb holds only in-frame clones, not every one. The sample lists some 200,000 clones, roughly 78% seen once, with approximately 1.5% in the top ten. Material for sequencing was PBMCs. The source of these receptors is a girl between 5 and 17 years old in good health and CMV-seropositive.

The CDR3, as DNA: TGTGCCAGCAGAGAACCCCGCGGGGGACCCTCTAGCACAGATACGCAGTATTTT. As protein: CASREPRGGPSSTDTQYF. The rearrangement joins TRBV2 to TRBJ2-3; 7 bases map to TRBD2. Trimming took 6 bases from V and 0 from J; bases not matched to a gene: 15. Germline V gene lookup returns CDR1 SNHLY and CDR2 FYNNEI. The CDR3 runs 18 residues.

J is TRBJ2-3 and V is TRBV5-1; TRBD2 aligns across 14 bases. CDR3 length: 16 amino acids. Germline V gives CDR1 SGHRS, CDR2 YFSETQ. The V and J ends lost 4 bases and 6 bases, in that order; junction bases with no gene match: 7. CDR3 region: CASSPGLAGAFDTQYF. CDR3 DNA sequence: TGCGCCAGCAGCCCGGGACTAGCGGGGGCTTTCGATACGCAGTATTTT.

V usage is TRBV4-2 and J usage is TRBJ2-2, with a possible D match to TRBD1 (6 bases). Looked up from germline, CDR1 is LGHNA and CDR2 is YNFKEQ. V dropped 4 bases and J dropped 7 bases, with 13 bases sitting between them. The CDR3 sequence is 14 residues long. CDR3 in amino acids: CASSPAGASGELFF. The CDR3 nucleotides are TGTGCCAGCAGCCCGGCAGGGGCGAGCGGGGAGCTGTTTTTT.

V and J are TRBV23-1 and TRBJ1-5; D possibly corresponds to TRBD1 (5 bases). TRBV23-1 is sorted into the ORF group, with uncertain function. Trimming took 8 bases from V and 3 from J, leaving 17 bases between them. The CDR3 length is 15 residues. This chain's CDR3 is CASGAQKLNNQPQHF. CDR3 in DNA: TGCGCCAGCGGGGCCCAGAAGTTGAACAATCAGCCCCAGCATTTT.

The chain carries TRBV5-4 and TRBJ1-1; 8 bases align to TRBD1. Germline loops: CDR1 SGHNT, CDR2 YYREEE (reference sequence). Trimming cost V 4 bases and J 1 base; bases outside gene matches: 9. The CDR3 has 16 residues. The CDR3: CASSTPRDRTNTEAFF. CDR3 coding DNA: TGTGCCAGCAGCACGCCTCGGGACAGGACGAACACTGAAGCTTTCTTT.

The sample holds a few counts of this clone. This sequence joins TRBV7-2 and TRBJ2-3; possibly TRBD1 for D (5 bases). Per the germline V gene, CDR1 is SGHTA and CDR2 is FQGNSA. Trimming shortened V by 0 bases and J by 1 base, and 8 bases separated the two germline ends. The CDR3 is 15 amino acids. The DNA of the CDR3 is TGTGCCAGCAGCTTAGCTGGGGCCGGCACAGATACGCAGTATTTT. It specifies CASSLAGAGTDTQYF.